This T cell receptor (beta chain) was found in a study of blood T cell repertoires in COVID-19. Study as a whole: COVID-19 samples from acute and convalescent phases originated in the United States, Italy and Spain. From T cells, B-cell-depleted T cells, or PBMCs came the material, which was cDNA or gDNA.

Under the authors' procedure: Reference gene primer amplification gave estimated nucleated cell counts. Produced via immunoSEQ multiplex PCR; TCRdb's table is partial and in-frame only. D and trimming were read from the DNA, whereas the V and J calls and clone size are those reported in that table. The table lists approximately 210,000 clones, around four fifths of them singletons. Only a few counts were recorded for this clone. Sequences were obtained from peripheral blood. This sequence was found in a man in his 60s with COVID-19, enrolled during active disease.

CDR3 region: CASSSLGQGGSGANVLTF. The CDR3 DNA sequence: TGTGCCAGCAGTTCCCTGGGACAGGGGGGATCTGGGGCCAACGTCCTGACTTTC. J is TRBJ2-6 and V is TRBV28; 11 bases map to TRBD1. This CDR3 region has 18 residues. The V and J ends lost 4 bases and 1 base, in that order; junction bases with no gene match: 6. The germline V gene has CDR1 MDHEN and CDR2 SYDVKM.